This T cell receptor beta chain was sequenced during a study of blood T cell repertoires in COVID-19. The repertoire was sequenced with immunoSEQ multiplex PCR; TCRdb's copy has only in-frame clones and lacks some. Of around 200,000 clones in the sample, about 77% were seen once. The CDR3 totals 15 residues. The trim removed 3 bases at V and 5 bases at J, leaving 8 bases unmatched. Germline CDR1 reads DFQATT; CDR2 reads SNEGSKA (reference sequence). This TCR was recovered from a woman older than 75 with active or convalescent COVID-19. The source material was peripheral blood. The V and J genes are TRBV20-1 and TRBJ1-4, with 8 positions matching TRBD1. This CDR3 reads CSASMTGALNEKLFF. The CDR3, as DNA: TGCAGTGCTAGTATGACAGGGGCGCTCAATGAAAAACTGTTTTTT.